The entry that follows covers one TCR beta chain sequence. V was pared by 5 bases and J by 2 bases, with 13 bases between. The CDR3 spans 14 residues. Germline CDR1 MNHNY, CDR2 SVGAGI (reference sequence). The sample belongs to a study of blood T cell repertoires in COVID-19. Clones were sequenced by immunoSEQ multiplex PCR, and TCRdb holds only the in-frame ones, with some missing. The sample lists a few hundred thousand clones, over 80% seen once, with approximately 9% in the top ten. Sequencing was done on a sample of PBMCs or T cells enriched from blood (not recorded which). The receptor's source is a woman under 30 who had recovered from COVID-19. The chain has TRBV6-6 and TRBJ2-7, with D perhaps matching TRBD2 (5 bases). Here the CDR3 reads CASSPRTDTYEQYF. CDR3 sequence (DNA): TGTGCCAGCAGTCCCCGGACTGACACCTACGAGCAGTACTTC.